The rows below give T cell receptor beta chains drawn from one sample of a study of blood T cell repertoires in COVID-19. Clones were read by immunoSEQ multiplex PCR, and TCRdb kept only the in-frame ones, dropping some. The sample includes about 130,000 clones, 90% of them seen just once. Sequencing was done on a sample of peripheral blood. The receptors shown here come from a man between 45 and 60 years old with active COVID-19. Both conserved end residues are trimmed from each CDR3. D genes are given only for firm matches.

TRBV5-1,NA,TRBJ1-1,ASSLSPREDTEAF
TRBV11-2,NA,TRBJ1-1,ASSFTGTTEAF
TRBV10-3,TRBD2,TRBJ2-7,AISGTSGAYEQY
TRBV24-1,TRBD1,TRBJ2-2,ATSDPRQGFTGELF
TRBV6-6,NA,TRBJ1-3,ASSETVSGNTIY
TRBV28,TRBD1,TRBJ1-1,ASRTGGAWNTEAF
TRBV19,TRBD1,TRBJ1-2,ASSIGPTGEVFGYT
TRBV29-1,NA,TRBJ2-3,SATTGRDSTDTQY
TRBV7-2,TRBD1,TRBJ1-6,ASSADRGGSSPLH
TRBV7-7,TRBD2,TRBJ2-1,ASSPAPLAGANNEQF
TRBV4-2,TRBD2,TRBJ2-5,ASSQGDSGRETQY
TRBV6-5,NA,TRBJ1-5,ASSPGGGRYQH
TRBV2,NA,TRBJ1-6,ASNQVNSPLH
TRBV4-1,TRBD2,TRBJ2-2,ASSLRTSGGVLTGELF
TRBV2,TRBD2,TRBJ2-1,ATLGSGGRRDEQF
TRBV19,TRBD1,TRBJ1-1,ASRTYRGPDTEAF
TRBV4-1,NA,TRBJ2-7,ASSQDGRGKRSSYEQY
TRBV15,NA,TRBJ2-7,ATSRDRSYEQY
TRBV5-1,NA,TRBJ2-5,ASSLVVQETQY
TRBV5-1,TRBD1,TRBJ1-1,ASSPRDRGANTEAF
TRBV3-1/TRBV3-2,NA,TRBJ2-7,ASSRGGLASYEQY
TRBV27,TRBD2,TRBJ2-3,ASQVRTSSTDTQY
TRBV6-5,TRBD2,TRBJ2-1,ASSRTSGSSHEQF
TRBV6-1,NA,TRBJ1-2,ASSDDRSKLTNYGYT
TRBV6-6,NA,TRBJ2-3,ASSYGQSTDTQY
TRBV4-1,TRBD1,TRBJ1-3,ASSQDRTGAGNTIY
TRBV19,NA,TRBJ2-6,ASRIRTAGANVLT
TRBV25-1,TRBD1,TRBJ2-2,ASSAQGVHTGELF
TRBV5-4,NA,TRBJ1-4,ASSLEPRDEKLF
TRBV4-1,TRBD1,TRBJ1-1,ASSQNSLQGAEAF
TRBV6-6,NA,TRBJ2-2,ASSYGRTSTGELF
TRBV5-1,TRBD2,TRBJ2-5,ASKTSGGKETQY
TRBV11-2,NA,TRBJ1-5,ASSLAGASNQPQH
TRBV5-1,NA,TRBJ1-4,ASSRRINEKLF
TRBV13,TRBD2,TRBJ2-3,ASSSYYGTSGGTDTQY
TRBV6-5,NA,TRBJ1-5,ASSRKNSNQPQH
TRBV7-8,TRBD1,TRBJ2-2,ASSARGYSNTGELF